The T cell receptor beta chain described here comes from a study of T cells in Graves' hyperthyroidism and ophthalmopathy. Study-wide results and caveats: Among clonotypes expanded in thyroid above 0.001, most were also found in blood.

Clinical symptoms, serum thyroxine and TRAb, thyroid ultrasound and orbital computed tomography together formed the diagnostic basis. There were TCR beta CDR3 regions amplified from RNA transcripts. The TCR CDR3 first-round RT-PCR relied on the HTBI primer set. TCRdb processed the multiplex PCR reads anew with MiXCR; each CDR3 protein has one entry. The data show roughly 640,000 distinct CDR3 sequences, 15% to 20% seen once. This clonotype has a count of ten or more. What it binds is unknown. CDR3 length: 13 amino acids. Trimming stripped 2 bases from V and 14 bases from J, with 13 bases between. Looked up from germline, CDR1 is MDHEN and CDR2 is SYDVKM.

Sequences were obtained from blood. The J gene is TRBJ1-6, the V gene TRBV28; no reliable D call. The origin of this receptor is a woman aged 40 to 50 with Graves' ophthalmopathy. CDR3 sequence (DNA): TGTGCCAGCAGTTTAGGCACCCCCTTTTCCCTCCACTTT. Amino acid sequence: CASSLGTPFSLHF. Looking up the rest from reference TRBV28 and TRBJ1-6 gives the full variable domain: DVKVTQSSRYLVKRTGEKVFLECVQDMDHENMFWYRQDPGLGLRLIYFSYDVKMKEKGDIPEGYSVSREKKERFSLILESASTNQTSMYLCASSLGTPFSLHFGNGTRLTVT.